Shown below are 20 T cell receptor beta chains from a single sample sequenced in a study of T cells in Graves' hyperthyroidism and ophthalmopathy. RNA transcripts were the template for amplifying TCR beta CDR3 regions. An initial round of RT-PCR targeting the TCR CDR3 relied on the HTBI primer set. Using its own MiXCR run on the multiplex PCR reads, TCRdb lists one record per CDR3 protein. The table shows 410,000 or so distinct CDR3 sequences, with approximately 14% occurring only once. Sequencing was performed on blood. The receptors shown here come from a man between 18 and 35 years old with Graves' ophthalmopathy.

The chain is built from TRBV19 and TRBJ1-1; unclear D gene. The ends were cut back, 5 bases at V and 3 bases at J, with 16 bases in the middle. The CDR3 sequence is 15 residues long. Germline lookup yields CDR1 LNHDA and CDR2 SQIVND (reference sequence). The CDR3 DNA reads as TGTGCCAGTAGTCCCCTGGCGGGGAAATACACTGAAGCTTTCTTT. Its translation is CASSPLAGKYTEAFF.

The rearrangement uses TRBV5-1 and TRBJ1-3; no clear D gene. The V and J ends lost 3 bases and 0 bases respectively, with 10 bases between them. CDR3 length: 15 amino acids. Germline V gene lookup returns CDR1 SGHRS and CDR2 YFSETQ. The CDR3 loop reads CASSYDTRSGNTIYF. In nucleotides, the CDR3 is TGCGCCAGCAGCTATGACACCCGCTCTGGAAACACCATATATTTT.

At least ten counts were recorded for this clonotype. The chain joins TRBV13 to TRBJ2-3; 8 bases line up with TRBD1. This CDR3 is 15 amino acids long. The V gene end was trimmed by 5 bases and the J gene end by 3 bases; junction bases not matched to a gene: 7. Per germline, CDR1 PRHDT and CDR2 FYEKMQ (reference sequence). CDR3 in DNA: TGTGCCAGCAGCCTCAGGGGGCTGAGAACAGATACGCAGTATTTT. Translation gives CASSLRGLRTDTQYF.

The CDR3 region is CASSQEEGVIEQFF. The DNA for the CDR3 is TGCGCCAGCAGCCAAGAAGAGGGGGTTATTGAGCAGTTCTTC. V and J are TRBV4-1 and TRBJ2-1, with a possible D match to TRBD1 (6 bases). V was pared by 0 bases and J by 9 bases, with 12 bases between. This CDR3 region has 14 residues. The germline V gene encodes CDR1 MGHRA and CDR2 YSYEKL.

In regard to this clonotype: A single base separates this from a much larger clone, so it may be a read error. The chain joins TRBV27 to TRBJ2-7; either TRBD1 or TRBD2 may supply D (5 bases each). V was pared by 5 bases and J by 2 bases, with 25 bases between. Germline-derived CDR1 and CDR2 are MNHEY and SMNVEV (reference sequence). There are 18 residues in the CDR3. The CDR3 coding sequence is TGTGCCAGCAGTCCCCTATGGGGACCACCTACAAGAACCTACGAGCAGTACTTC. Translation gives CASSPLWGPPTRTYEQYF.

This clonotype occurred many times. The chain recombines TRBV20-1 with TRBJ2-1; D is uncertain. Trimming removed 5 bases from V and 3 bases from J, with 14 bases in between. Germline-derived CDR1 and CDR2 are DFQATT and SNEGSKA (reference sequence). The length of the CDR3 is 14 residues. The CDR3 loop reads CSAGSPVGYNEQFF. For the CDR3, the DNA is TGCAGTGCTGGGTCCCCGGTAGGCTACAATGAGCAGTTCTTC.

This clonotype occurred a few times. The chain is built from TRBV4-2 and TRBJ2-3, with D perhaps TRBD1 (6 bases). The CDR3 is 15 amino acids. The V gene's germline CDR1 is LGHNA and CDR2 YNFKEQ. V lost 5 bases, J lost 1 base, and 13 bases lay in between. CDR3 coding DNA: TGTGCCAGCAGCGCGAGGGGGAGCGGCACAGATACGCAGTATTTT. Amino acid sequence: CASSARGSGTDTQYF.

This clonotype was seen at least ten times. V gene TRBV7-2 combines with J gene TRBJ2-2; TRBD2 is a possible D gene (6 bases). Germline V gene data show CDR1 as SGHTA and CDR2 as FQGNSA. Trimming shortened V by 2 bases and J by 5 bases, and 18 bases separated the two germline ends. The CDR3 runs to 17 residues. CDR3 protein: CASSLSPLAGRTGELFF. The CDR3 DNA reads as TGTGCCAGCAGCTTAAGCCCCCTGGCGGGAAGGACCGGGGAGCTGTTTTTT.

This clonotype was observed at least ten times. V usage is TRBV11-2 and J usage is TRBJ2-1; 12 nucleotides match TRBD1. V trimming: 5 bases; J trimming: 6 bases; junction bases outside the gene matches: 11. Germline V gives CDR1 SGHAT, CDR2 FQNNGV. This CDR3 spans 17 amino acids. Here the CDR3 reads CASSRDRGRRLGNEQFF. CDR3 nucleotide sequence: TGTGCCAGCAGCCGGGACAGGGGGCGGCGGTTGGGCAATGAGCAGTTCTTC.

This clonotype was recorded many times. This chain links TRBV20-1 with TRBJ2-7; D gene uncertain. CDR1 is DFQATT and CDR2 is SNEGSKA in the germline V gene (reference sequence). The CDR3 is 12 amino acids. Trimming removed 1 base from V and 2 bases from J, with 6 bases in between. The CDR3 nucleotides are TGCAGTGCTAGAGGGGAAACCTACGAGCAGTACTTC. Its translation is CSARGETYEQYF.

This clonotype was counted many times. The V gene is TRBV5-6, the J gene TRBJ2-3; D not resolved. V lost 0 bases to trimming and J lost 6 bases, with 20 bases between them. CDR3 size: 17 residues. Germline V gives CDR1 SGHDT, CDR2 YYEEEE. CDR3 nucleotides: TGTGCCAGCAGCTTGGCCCTTAGGAATACACCTTCGGATACGCAGTATTTT. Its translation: CASSLALRNTPSDTQYF. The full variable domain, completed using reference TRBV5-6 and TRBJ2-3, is DAGVTQSPTHLIKTRGQQVTLRCSPKSGHDTVSWYQQALGQGPQFIFQYYEEEERQRGNFPDRFSGHQFPNYSSELNVNALLLGDSALYLCASSLALRNTPSDTQYFGPGTRLTVL.

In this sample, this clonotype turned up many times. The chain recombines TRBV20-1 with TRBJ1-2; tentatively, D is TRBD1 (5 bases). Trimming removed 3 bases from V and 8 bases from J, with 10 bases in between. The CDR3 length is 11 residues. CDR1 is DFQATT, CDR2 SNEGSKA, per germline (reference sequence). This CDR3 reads CSARVREGYTF. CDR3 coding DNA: TGCAGTGCTAGGGTCAGGGAGGGCTACACCTTC.

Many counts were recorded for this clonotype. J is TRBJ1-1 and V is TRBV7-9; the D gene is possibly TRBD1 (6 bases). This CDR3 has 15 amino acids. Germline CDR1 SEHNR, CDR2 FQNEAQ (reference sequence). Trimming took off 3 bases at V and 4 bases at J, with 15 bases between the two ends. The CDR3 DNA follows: TGTGCCAGCAGCTTCCCACACAGGGCTGGCACTGAAGCTTTCTTT. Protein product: CASSFPHRAGTEAFF.

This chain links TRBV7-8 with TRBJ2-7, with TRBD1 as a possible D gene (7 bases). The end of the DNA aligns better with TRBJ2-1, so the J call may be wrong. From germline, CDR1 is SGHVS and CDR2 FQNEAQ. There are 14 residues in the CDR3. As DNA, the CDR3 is TGTGCCAGCAGCTTAGCGGAGGGGGCCTACGAGCAGTTCTTC. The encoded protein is CASSLAEGAYEQFF.

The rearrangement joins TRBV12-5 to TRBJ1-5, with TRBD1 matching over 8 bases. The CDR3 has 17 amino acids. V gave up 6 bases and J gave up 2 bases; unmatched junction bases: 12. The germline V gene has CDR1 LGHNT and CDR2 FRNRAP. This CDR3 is CASGSHDRGRGNQPQHF. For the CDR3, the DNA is TGTGCTAGTGGCAGTCATGACAGGGGTAGGGGCAATCAGCCCCAGCATTTT.

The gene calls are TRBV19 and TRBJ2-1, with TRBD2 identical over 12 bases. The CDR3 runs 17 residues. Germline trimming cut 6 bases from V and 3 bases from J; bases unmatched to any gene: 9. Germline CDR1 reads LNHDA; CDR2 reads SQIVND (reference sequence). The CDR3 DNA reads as TGTGCCAGTAGCTTTTTCTGGACTAGCGGGATCTACAATGAGCAGTTCTTC. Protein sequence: CASSFFWTSGIYNEQFF.

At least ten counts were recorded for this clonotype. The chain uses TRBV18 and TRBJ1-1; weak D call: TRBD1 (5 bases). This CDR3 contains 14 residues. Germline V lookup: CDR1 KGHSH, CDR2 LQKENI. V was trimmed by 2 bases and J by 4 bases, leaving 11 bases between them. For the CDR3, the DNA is TGTGCCAGCTCACCATTGCCGGGGGGCACTGAAGCTTTCTTT. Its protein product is CASSPLPGGTEAFF.

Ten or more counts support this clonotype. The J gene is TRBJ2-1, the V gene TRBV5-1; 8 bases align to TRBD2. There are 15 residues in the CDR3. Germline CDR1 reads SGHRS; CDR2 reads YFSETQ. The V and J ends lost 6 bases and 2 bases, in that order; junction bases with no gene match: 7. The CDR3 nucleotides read TGCGCCAGCAAGGGGAGCGGGAGTCCCTACAATGAGCAGTTCTTC. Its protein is CASKGSGSPYNEQFF.

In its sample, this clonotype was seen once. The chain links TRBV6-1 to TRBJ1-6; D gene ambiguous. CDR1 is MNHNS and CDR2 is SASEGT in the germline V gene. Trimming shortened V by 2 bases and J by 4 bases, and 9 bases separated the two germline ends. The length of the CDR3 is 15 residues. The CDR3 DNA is TGTGCCAGCAGTGAACAAAGTGGGTATAATTCACCCCTCCACTTT. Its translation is CASSEQSGYNSPLHF.

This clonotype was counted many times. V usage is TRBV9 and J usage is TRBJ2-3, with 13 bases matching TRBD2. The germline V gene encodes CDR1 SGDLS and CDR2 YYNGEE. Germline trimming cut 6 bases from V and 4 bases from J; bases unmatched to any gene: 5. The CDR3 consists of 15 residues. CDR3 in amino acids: CASTPGTSGADTQYF. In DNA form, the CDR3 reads TGTGCCAGCACCCCCGGGACTAGCGGGGCAGATACGCAGTATTTT.